Each of the 26 T cell receptor beta chains below was sequenced from the same sample in a study of blood T cell repertoires in COVID-19. The repertoire was sequenced with immunoSEQ multiplex PCR; TCRdb's copy has only in-frame clones and lacks some. The sample holds some 70,000 clones, 80% seen once. The specimen sequenced was peripheral blood. The source is a man in his fifties with COVID-19, enrolled during active disease.

The chain carries TRBV3-1 (or the pseudogene TRBV3-2) and TRBJ1-1; tentative D call: TRBD1 (5 bases). The CDR3 has 14 residues. Between the trimmed V and J ends, which lost 2 bases and 0 bases, there was a span of 7 bases. CDR1 and CDR2 (germline): LGHDT, YNNKEL (reference sequence). The CDR3: CASSQKGMNTEAFF. CDR3 DNA: TGTGCCAGCAGCCAAAAGGGGATGAACACTGAAGCTTTCTTT.

This sequence joins TRBV9 and TRBJ2-7; no firm D call. CDR1 and CDR2 (germline): SGDLS, YYNGEE. V was pared by 3 bases and J by 5 bases, with 15 bases between. The CDR3 sequence is 14 residues long. The CDR3 here is CASSAEAGFNEQYF. The CDR3 region has the DNA TGTGCCAGCAGCGCAGAGGCCGGGTTCAACGAGCAGTACTTC. Filled out from reference TRBV9 and TRBJ2-7, the complete variable domain reads DSGVTQTPKHLITATGQRVTLRCSPRSGDLSVYWYQQSLDQGLQFLIQYYNGEERAKGNILERFSAQQFPDLHSELNLSSLELGDSALYFCASSAEAGFNEQYFGPGTRLTVT.

This clone was observed once. V gene TRBV3-1 (or the pseudogene TRBV3-2) combines with J gene TRBJ2-7; TRBD2 might be the D (6 bases). Trimming pared 3 bases from V and 4 bases from J, leaving 19 bases between. Germline V gives CDR1 LGHDT, CDR2 YNNKEL (reference sequence). The CDR3 covers 16 residues. The CDR3 loop reads CASSQGPPWRAYEQYF. The CDR3, as DNA: TGTGCCAGCAGCCAGGGCCCTCCCTGGAGGGCATACGAGCAGTACTTC.

The V and J genes are TRBV7-6 and TRBJ2-7; 9 bases map to TRBD2. Germline CDR1 is SGHVS and CDR2 is FNYEAQ. CDR3 size: 13 residues. The V segment lost 8 bases and the J segment 2 bases; nucleotides outside the gene matches: 4. The CDR3 is CASGLAHTYEQYF. CDR3 nucleotide sequence: TGTGCCAGCGGACTAGCGCACACCTACGAGCAGTACTTC. The variable domain in full, with the rest retrieved from reference TRBV7-6 and TRBJ2-7, is GAGVSQSPRYKVTKRGQDVALRCDPISGHVSLYWYRQALGQGPEFLTYFNYEAQQDKSGLPNDRFSAERPEGSISTLTIQRTEQRDSAMYRCASGLAHTYEQYFGPGTRLTVT.

This chain links TRBV7-9 with TRBJ1-2; no clear D gene. Trimming took off 3 bases at V and 8 bases at J, with 10 bases between the two ends. Germline CDR1 and CDR2: SEHNR and FQNEAQ (reference sequence). The CDR3 is 12 residues long. CDR3 DNA: TGTGCCAGCAGCTTCGACATCAAGGGCTACACCTTC. Protein product: CASSFDIKGYTF.

The chain is built from TRBV28 and TRBJ1-1; the D gene is possibly TRBD1 (6 bases). CDR3 length: 14 amino acids. CDR1 MDHEN and CDR2 SYDVKM come from the germline V gene. V lost 5 bases and J 1 base, leaving 11 bases between the germline ends. CDR3 in DNA: TGTGCCAGCAGTCCCCAGGGGTGGAACACTGAAGCTTTCTTT. It translates to CASSPQGWNTEAFF.

V gene TRBV9 combines with J gene TRBJ1-2, with 9 nucleotides matching TRBD1. V lost 4 bases, J lost 3 bases, and 7 bases stayed unmatched. CDR1 is SGDLS and CDR2 is YYNGEE in the germline V gene. This CDR3 spans 15 amino acids. CDR3: CASSPRRTGDYGYTF. The CDR3 DNA sequence: TGTGCCAGCAGCCCCCGCAGGACAGGGGACTATGGCTACACCTTC.

This clone was observed a single time. The chain uses TRBV29-1 and TRBJ1-2, with D maybe TRBD1 (6 bases). Germline loops: CDR1 SQVTM, CDR2 ANQGSEA. There are 15 residues in the CDR3. V lost 4 bases and J lost 3, with 18 bases in between. Here the CDR3 DNA reads TGCAGCGTTGCCCTGGGGGGGCGCCCTGACTATGGCTACACCTTC. Translation gives CSVALGGRPDYGYTF.

This clone was seen a few times. Other DNA sequences of this sample code for an identical CDR3. The rearrangement links TRBV2 to TRBJ1-5; 7 bases line up with TRBD1. Germline V gene data show CDR1 as SNHLY and CDR2 as FYNNEI. Losses at the gene ends were 4 bases for V and 2 bases for J; bases not matched to a gene: 2. This CDR3 has 14 amino acids. The CDR3 reads CASSGQGGNQPQHF. The CDR3 DNA follows: TGTGCCAGCAGTGGACAGGGAGGCAATCAGCCCCAGCATTTT.

The chain couples TRBV11-2 to TRBJ2-7; 10 bases are a match to TRBD2. The CDR3 has 16 amino acids. The germline V gene encodes CDR1 SGHAT and CDR2 FQNNGV. Trimming cost V 0 bases and J 3 bases; bases outside gene matches: 5. The CDR3 coding sequence is TGTGCCAGCAGCTTAGATCTCGCTAGCGGGAGCTACGAGCAGTACTTC. Translated, it gives CASSLDLASGSYEQYF.

This chain uses TRBV24-1 with TRBJ2-7; 9 nucleotides align to TRBD1. V dropped 2 bases and J dropped 6; count of bases not matched to a gene: 4. The CDR3 loop spans 14 amino acids. The germline V gene encodes CDR1 KGHDR and CDR2 SFDVKD. The CDR3 DNA is TGTGCCACCAGTGATTGGACAGGGGTTGGCGAGCAGTACTTC. Translated, it gives CATSDWTGVGEQYF.

The rearrangement links TRBV28 to TRBJ2-1, with TRBD1 identical over 10 bases. V shed 7 bases, J shed 8 bases, and the junction held 17 bases outside the gene matches. CDR1 and CDR2 from the germline V gene are MDHEN and SYDVKM. The CDR3 totals 17 residues. The CDR3 protein is CASTLSGRDRGLHEQFF. CDR3 in DNA: TGTGCCAGCACCTTATCCGGACGGGACAGGGGACTACATGAGCAGTTCTTC.

There are many counts of this clone. This chain connects TRBV7-3 to TRBJ2-2; 10 positions match TRBD1. Germline trimming cut 5 bases from V and 5 bases from J; bases unmatched to any gene: 8. Germline V gene data show CDR1 as SGHTA and CDR2 as FQGTGA. The CDR3 runs to 16 residues. The CDR3 spells CASSPRQGAGTGELFF. CDR3 nucleotide sequence: TGTGCCAGCAGCCCCCGACAGGGGGCAGGAACCGGGGAGCTGTTTTTT. Combining the CDR3 with reference TRBV7-3 and TRBJ2-2 gives the whole variable domain GAGVSQTPSNKVTEKGKYVELRCDPISGHTALYWYRQSLGQGPEFLIYFQGTGAADDSGLPNDRFFAVRPEGSVSTLKIQRTERGDSAVYLCASSPRQGAGTGELFFGEGSRLTVL.

This clone showed up just a few times. This rearrangement joins TRBV6-4 to TRBJ2-6; tentatively, D is TRBD1 (5 bases). The CDR3 length is 17 residues. The germline gives CDR1 MRHNA, CDR2 SNTAGT. With 0 bases removed from V and 0 bases from J, the gap between germline ends came to 9 bases. The CDR3 here is CASSDSSTGSGANVLTF. The CDR3 DNA follows: TGTGCCAGCAGTGACTCATCCACAGGCTCTGGGGCCAACGTCCTGACTTTC.

The V call is TRBV4-1, the J call TRBJ1-1, with unresolved D. The CDR3 spans 17 residues. The V gene's germline CDR1 is MGHRA and CDR2 YSYEKL. The ends were cut back, 0 bases at V and 2 bases at J, with 16 bases in the middle. In DNA form, the CDR3 reads TGCGCCAGCAGCCAAGATAGGCGGTTCCTTGACAACACTGAAGCTTTCTTT. The encoded protein is CASSQDRRFLDNTEAFF.

The rearrangement links TRBV11-2 to TRBJ2-3; 13 positions agree with TRBD2. Losses at the gene ends were 3 bases for V and 4 bases for J; bases not matched to a gene: 7. In germline, CDR1 is SGHAT, CDR2 FQNNGV. This CDR3 has 17 amino acids. The CDR3 nucleotides are TGTGCCAGCAGCTTCCCTCGGACTAGCGGGAGCGCAGATACGCAGTATTTT. Its translation is CASSFPRTSGSADTQYF.

The table lists this clone with a count of one. The rearrangement joins TRBV6-5 to TRBJ2-1; 10 bases fit TRBD2. The trim removed 5 bases at V and 8 bases at J, leaving 6 bases unmatched. The CDR3 sequence is 14 residues long. Germline V CDR1 and CDR2: MNHEY, SVGAGI. CDR3 bases: TGTGCCAGCAGTCCTGGGACTAGCGTGCATGAGCAGTTCTTC. This encodes CASSPGTSVHEQFF.

The chain combines TRBV2 with TRBJ2-2; 7 positions match TRBD1. Trimming at V came to 11 bases and at J to 4 bases, leaving 7 bases not matched to a gene. From germline, CDR1 is SNHLY and CDR2 FYNNEI. The CDR3 extends over 13 amino acids. For the CDR3, the DNA is TGTGCCGGGTCCGGGACAGCCACCGGGGAGCTGTTTTTT. It is translated as CAGSGTATGELFF.

The V and J genes are TRBV27 and TRBJ1-5, with 8 positions matching TRBD1. The length of the CDR3 is 14 residues. J gave up 6 bases and V 2 bases, and 3 bases lay outside the gene matches. The germline V gene has CDR1 MNHEY and CDR2 SMNVEV (reference sequence). In DNA, the CDR3 is TGTGCCAGCAGTTTAGACAGGGGTCTTCAGCCCCAGCATTTT. Protein product: CASSLDRGLQPQHF.

The genes are TRBV2 and TRBJ2-3; D is ambiguous. This CDR3 has 13 residues. The ends were cut back, 3 bases at V and 2 bases at J, with 6 bases in the middle. Germline values: CDR1 SNHLY, CDR2 FYNNEI. The CDR3, as DNA: TGTGCCAGCAGTGATCAGATCACAGATACGCAGTATTTT. It yields the protein CASSDQITDTQYF.

The rearrangement uses TRBV21-1 and TRBJ2-2; no DNA check was done on the table's D call, TRBD2. TRBV21-1 is marked as a pseudogene. The CDR3 loop spans 15 amino acids. CDR3 protein: CASSKGDYNTGELFF. CDR3 in DNA: TGTGCCAGCAGCAAAGGGGACTACAACACCGGGGAGCTGTTTTTT.

The chain carries TRBV29-1 and TRBJ1-1; weak D call: TRBD1 (6 bases). The germline V and J ends were trimmed by 7 bases and 8 bases, with 17 bases remaining between them. This CDR3 contains 12 residues. Germline CDR1 SQVTM, CDR2 ANQGSEA. This CDR3 reads CSGYEGGSEAFF. The CDR3 DNA is TGCAGCGGCTACGAGGGGGGGTCCGAAGCTTTCTTT.

This clone was recorded only once. CDR3 loop: CASSLSPPSGGGGADTQYF. The CDR3 DNA reads as TGTGCCAGCAGCTTATCCCCCCCTAGCGGGGGGGGCGGGGCAGATACGCAGTATTTT. The chain links TRBV7-2 to TRBJ2-3; TRBD2 aligns across 12 bases. The CDR3 is made up of 19 amino acids. V lost 2 bases to trimming and J lost 4 bases; unmatched junction nucleotides: 13. CDR1 is SGHTA, CDR2 FQGNSA, per germline.

The J gene is TRBJ1-2, the V gene TRBV27; 9 bases are a match to TRBD1. CDR3 length equals 14 residues. Germline loops: CDR1 MNHEY, CDR2 SMNVEV (reference sequence). V shed 4 bases, J shed 8 bases, and the junction held 8 bases outside the gene matches. Here the CDR3 reads CASSSTGQGGGYTF. In DNA, the CDR3 is TGTGCCAGCAGTTCAACGGGACAGGGCGGAGGCTACACCTTC.

The chain links TRBV15 to TRBJ1-2; unclear D gene. In germline, CDR1 is LNHNV, CDR2 YYDKDF (reference sequence). V lost 4 bases and J lost 1, with 16 bases in between. There are 16 residues in the CDR3. The CDR3 here is CATSTGGSGRNYGYTF. The CDR3 coding sequence is TGTGCCACCAGCACAGGCGGGTCAGGCCGTAACTATGGCTACACCTTC.

V gene TRBV7-9 combines with J gene TRBJ2-6; D not certain. The CDR3 runs 17 residues. V lost 0 bases, J lost 1 base, and 10 bases lay in between. Germline CDR1 and CDR2: SEHNR and FQNEAQ (reference sequence). CDR3 coding DNA: TGTGCCAGCAGCTTAGCGCTTGGAGAGTCTGGGGCCAACGTCCTGACTTTC. Translating gives CASSLALGESGANVLTF.